Listed below are T cell receptor beta chains from one sample, sequenced in a study of T-cell memory formation after mild COVID-19. Using its own MiXCR run on the 5' RACE reads, TCRdb lists one record per CDR3 protein. The sample records fewer than 250,000 distinct CDR3 sequences, around 25% being singletons. The sequenced sample was PBMCs or a T cell subset sorted from them (not recorded which). These receptors originate from an adult woman who had mild COVID-19 (a few samples of this study predate the infection). Cell type and time point are not known. Each CDR3 is given with its conserved first and last residue. The order of the fields is J gene, D gene, clone size, V gene, CDR3 length, CDR3 protein, CDR3 DNA. D genes are given only for firm matches. Some rows mark clone size as missing; the rest say once, few, many or name a class of expanded clone.

TRBJ1-4,-,few,TRBV12-3/TRBV12-4,15,CASRFRRGTNEKLFF,TGTGCCAGCAGGTTTAGGAGGGGGACTAATGAAAAACTGTTTTTT
TRBJ2-1,TRBD1,few,TRBV7-7,15,CASSLDREPNNEQFF,TGTGCTAGCAGCCTAGACAGGGAACCCAACAATGAGCAGTTCTTC
TRBJ1-6,TRBD1,-,TRBV15,16,CATSRDRDSHNSPLHF,TGTGCCACCAGCAGAGATCGGGACAGTCATAATTCACCCCTCCACTTT
TRBJ1-1,-,-,TRBV20-1,14,CSARKRGENTEAFF,TGCAGTGCTAGAAAGAGGGGGGAGAACACTGAAGCTTTCTTT
TRBJ2-7,TRBD1,-,TRBV7-9,15,CASSPLSRGKGEQYF,TGTGCCAGCAGCCCCCTATCCAGGGGGAAAGGCGAGCAGTACTTC
TRBJ2-5,-,-,TRBV7-2,13,CASSPGAGETQYF,TGTGCCAGCAGCCCTGGGGCAGGGGAGACCCAGTACTTC
TRBJ2-7,TRBD1,few,TRBV20-1,14,CSARAGGSSYEQYF,TGCAGTGCTAGGGCAGGGGGCTCCTCCTACGAGCAGTACTTC
TRBJ1-2,-,-,TRBV27,13,CASSLRGGDGYTF,TGTGCCAGCAGTTTAAGGGGCGGGGATGGCTACACCTTC
TRBJ2-7,TRBD2,-,TRBV12-3/TRBV12-4,14,CASIRSSGTGEQYF,TGTGCCAGCATTAGGTCTAGCGGGACGGGAGAGCAGTACTTC
TRBJ2-7,TRBD1,few,TRBV18,15,CASSPRRTGVSEQYF,TGTGCCAGCTCACCGCGACGGACAGGGGTGAGCGAGCAGTACTTC
TRBJ2-7,-,-,TRBV7-6,18,CASSLAIGPGPSSYEQYF,TGTGCCAGCAGCTTAGCGATAGGGCCGGGTCCGAGCTCCTACGAGCAGTACTTC
TRBJ1-1,-,-,TRBV4-1,14,CASRAQGSWDEAFF,TGCGCCAGCAGGGCTCAGGGATCTTGGGATGAAGCTTTCTTT
TRBJ1-1,-,-,TRBV5-1,16,CASSYTTGPVNTEAFF,TGCGCCAGCAGCTACACCACAGGCCCGGTGAACACTGAAGCTTTCTTT
TRBJ2-1,-,-,TRBV7-9,14,CASSVDPYTNEQFF,TGTGCCAGCAGCGTAGACCCCTACACCAATGAGCAGTTCTTC
TRBJ2-3,-,-,TRBV7-2,11,CASPGGDTQYF,TGTGCCAGCCCCGGGGGAGATACGCAGTATTTT
TRBJ2-3,-,-,TRBV30,17,CAWSVDGGPHLTDTQYF,TGTGCCTGGAGTGTAGACGGGGGCCCCCATCTCACAGATACGCAGTATTTT
TRBJ2-7,TRBD2,few,TRBV6-2/TRBV6-3,14,CASRQGLAGEEQYF,TGTGCCAGCAGACAGGGACTAGCGGGAGAAGAGCAGTACTTC
TRBJ2-1,TRBD1,-,TRBV19,14,CASTGTGTGDEQFF,TGTGCCAGTACGGGGACAGGGACGGGGGATGAGCAGTTCTTC
TRBJ2-1,-,few,TRBV5-1,12,CASSLVTNEQFF,TGCGCCAGCAGCTTGGTTACCAATGAGCAGTTCTTC
TRBJ2-5,-,-,TRBV24-1,14,CATSDRQEVVTQYF,TGTGCCACCAGTGATCGACAGGAAGTCGTGACCCAGTACTTC
TRBJ1-1,-,-,TRBV9,14,CASSVGDSNTEAFF,TGTGCCAGCAGCGTCGGGGACTCCAACACTGAAGCTTTCTTT
TRBJ1-2,-,few,TRBV6-5,13,CASSYRQSYGYTF,TGTGCCAGCAGTTACCGGCAGTCCTATGGCTACACCTTC
TRBJ1-4,-,few,TRBV30,12,CAWSRGLEKLFF,TGTGCCTGGAGTCGGGGTCTCGAAAAACTGTTTTTT
TRBJ2-5,-,few,TRBV10-3,14,CAISERGLQETQYF,TGTGCCATCAGTGAAAGGGGACTGCAAGAGACCCAGTACTTC
TRBJ2-3,-,-,TRBV5-1,15,CASSSQGGGVDTQYF,TGCGCCAGCAGCTCCCAGGGAGGCGGGGTAGATACGCAGTATTTT
TRBJ2-3,-,-,TRBV6-6,15,CASSYQTNKGDTQYF,TGTGCCAGCAGTTACCAGACCAACAAAGGAGATACGCAGTATTTT
TRBJ2-7,TRBD1,-,TRBV6-1,15,CASSGGQTQAYEQYF,TGTGCCAGCAGTGGGGGACAGACCCAAGCCTACGAGCAGTACTTC
TRBJ1-5,TRBD1,few,TRBV2,14,CASRGTGAVGPQHF,TGTGCCAGCAGAGGGACAGGGGCCGTAGGGCCCCAGCATTTT
TRBJ2-5,-,-,TRBV7-9,15,CASSLDPDREETQYF,TGTGCCAGCAGCTTAGATCCGGACAGAGAAGAGACCCAGTACTTC
TRBJ2-1,TRBD1,-,TRBV6-5,13,CASRADRANEQFF,TGTGCCAGCAGAGCAGACAGGGCGAATGAGCAGTTCTTC
TRBJ1-6,-,few,TRBV7-9,15,CASSHRDGSNSPLHF,TGTGCCAGCAGCCACCGGGACGGCTCTAATTCACCCCTCCACTTT
TRBJ2-7,-,-,TRBV4-3,13,CASSYLKGGEQYF,TGCGCCAGCAGCTACCTAAAGGGCGGCGAGCAGTACTTC
TRBJ2-1,-,-,TRBV27,14,CASSLIASPNEQFF,TGTGCCAGCAGTTTAATTGCCAGTCCCAATGAGCAGTTCTTC
TRBJ1-5,TRBD1,-,TRBV5-1,15,CASRPVTGSNQPQHF,TGCGCCAGCCGACCTGTGACAGGGTCTAATCAGCCCCAGCATTTT
TRBJ2-1,TRBD2,-,TRBV5-1,14,CASSFGAGGNEQFF,TGCGCCAGCAGCTTCGGAGCGGGAGGCAATGAGCAGTTCTTC
TRBJ2-7,-,-,TRBV5-1,15,CASSWDGPSEGEQYF,TGCGCCAGCAGCTGGGACGGCCCTTCAGAAGGGGAGCAGTACTTC
TRBJ2-5,-,-,TRBV7-9,16,CASSLGSASATETQYF,TGTGCCAGCAGCTTAGGGTCGGCTAGCGCTACAGAGACCCAGTACTTC
TRBJ2-5,-,few,TRBV5-1,14,CASSTVMGRETQYF,TGCGCCAGCAGCACCGTTATGGGACGAGAGACCCAGTACTTC
TRBJ1-4,-,once,TRBV12-3/TRBV12-4,11,CASSWYEKLFF,TGTGCCAGCAGTTGGTATGAAAAACTGTTTTTT
TRBJ2-1,-,-,TRBV6-2/TRBV6-3,17,CASSYHPDTPFYNEQFF,TGTGCCAGCAGTTACCACCCGGACACCCCCTTTTACAATGAGCAGTTCTTC
TRBJ2-3,-,few,TRBV11-2,15,CASSLLAVSTDTQYF,TGTGCCAGCAGCTTATTAGCGGTTAGCACAGATACGCAGTATTTT
TRBJ2-7,TRBD1,-,TRBV7-2,15,CASSQLPGQTYEQYF,TGTGCCAGCAGCCAACTTCCGGGACAGACCTACGAGCAGTACTTC
TRBJ2-7,TRBD1,few,TRBV9,15,CASSPGQGGAYEQYF,TGTGCCAGCAGCCCGGGACAGGGGGGGGCCTACGAGCAGTACTTC
TRBJ1-5,-,few,TRBV12-3/TRBV12-4,18,CASSFLGQIFSSNQPQHF,TGTGCCAGCAGTTTCCTCGGACAGATTTTTTCCAGCAATCAGCCCCAGCATTTT